This T cell receptor (beta chain) derives from a study of cytomegalovirus exposure and HLA in healthy donors. General observations from the study: TCR sequences were mostly rare, though some public TCRs occurred in many donors. The authors enumerated over 150 TCR beta chains as linked to cytomegalovirus.

A multiplex PCR was run with 60 Vbeta primers and 13 Jbeta primers. The repertoire was sequenced with immunoSEQ multiplex PCR; TCRdb's copy has only in-frame clones and lacks some. The sample yields 150,000 to 180,000 clones, 70% to 80% seen once. This CDR3 has 14 residues. Trimming took 3 bases from V and 5 from J; bases not matched to a gene: 3. Per the germline V gene, CDR1 is KGHSH and CDR2 is LQKENI. Worth noting for this clone: The antigen remains undetermined.

The material sequenced was PBMCs. The sequence derives from a woman between 40 and 55 years old in good health and CMV-seronegative. The chain couples TRBV18 to TRBJ1-5; TRBD1 agrees at 8 bases. In DNA, the CDR3 is TGTGCCAGCTCACCCGGACAGGGAGATCAGCCCCAGCATTTT. Its translation is CASSPGQGDQPQHF.